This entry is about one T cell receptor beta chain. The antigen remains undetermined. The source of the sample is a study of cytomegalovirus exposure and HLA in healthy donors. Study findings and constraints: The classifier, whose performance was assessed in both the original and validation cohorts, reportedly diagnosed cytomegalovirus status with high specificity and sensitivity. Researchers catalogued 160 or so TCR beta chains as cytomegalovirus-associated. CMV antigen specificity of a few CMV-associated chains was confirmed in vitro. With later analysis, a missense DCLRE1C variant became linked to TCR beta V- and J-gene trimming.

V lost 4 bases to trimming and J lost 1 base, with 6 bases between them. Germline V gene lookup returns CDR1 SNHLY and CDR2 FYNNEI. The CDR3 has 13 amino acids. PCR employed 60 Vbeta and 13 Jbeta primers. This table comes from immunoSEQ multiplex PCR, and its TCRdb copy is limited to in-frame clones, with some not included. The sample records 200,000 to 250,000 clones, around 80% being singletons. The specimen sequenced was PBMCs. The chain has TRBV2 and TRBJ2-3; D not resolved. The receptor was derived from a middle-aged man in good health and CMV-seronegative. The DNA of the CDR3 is TGTGCCAGCAGTGGACAACGCACAGATACGCAGTATTTT. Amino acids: CASSGQRTDTQYF.